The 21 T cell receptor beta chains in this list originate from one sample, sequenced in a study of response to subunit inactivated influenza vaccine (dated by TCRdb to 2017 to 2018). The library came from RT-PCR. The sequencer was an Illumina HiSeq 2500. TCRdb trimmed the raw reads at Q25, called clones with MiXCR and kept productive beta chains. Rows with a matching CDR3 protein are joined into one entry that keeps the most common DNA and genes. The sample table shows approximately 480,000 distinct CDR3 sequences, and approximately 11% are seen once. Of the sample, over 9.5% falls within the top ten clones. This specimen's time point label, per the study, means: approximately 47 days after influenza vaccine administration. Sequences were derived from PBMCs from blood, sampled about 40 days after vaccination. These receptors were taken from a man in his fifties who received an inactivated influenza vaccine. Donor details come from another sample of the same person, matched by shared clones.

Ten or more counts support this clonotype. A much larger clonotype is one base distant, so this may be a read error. The CDR3 here is CASSLWNEQFF. The DNA of the CDR3 is TGTGCCAGCAGCTTATGGAATGAGCAGTTCTTC. The chain couples TRBV11-2 to TRBJ2-1; D gene unclear. The CDR3 loop spans 11 amino acids. The V end lost 2 bases, the J end lost 7 bases, and 3 bases lay between the germline ends. Germline CDR1 reads SGHAT; CDR2 reads FQNNGV.

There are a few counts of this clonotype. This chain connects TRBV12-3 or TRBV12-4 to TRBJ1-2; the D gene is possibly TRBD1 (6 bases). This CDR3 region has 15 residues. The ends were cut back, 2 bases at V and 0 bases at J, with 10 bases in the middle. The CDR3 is CASSLTGQANYGYTF. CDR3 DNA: TGTGCCAGCAGTTTAACAGGGCAAGCTAACTATGGCTACACCTTC.

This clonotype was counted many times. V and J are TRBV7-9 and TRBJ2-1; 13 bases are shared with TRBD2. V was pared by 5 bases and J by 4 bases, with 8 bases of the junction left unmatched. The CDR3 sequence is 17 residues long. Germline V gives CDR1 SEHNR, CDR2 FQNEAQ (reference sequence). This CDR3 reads CASSPKGTSGIYNEQFF. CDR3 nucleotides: TGTGCCAGCAGCCCGAAAGGGACTAGCGGGATTTACAATGAGCAGTTCTTC. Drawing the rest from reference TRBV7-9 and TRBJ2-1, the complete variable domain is DTGVSQNPRHKITKRGQNVTFRCDPISEHNRLYWYRQTLGQGPEFLTYFQNEAQLEKSRLLSDRFSAERPKGSFSTLEIQRTEQGDSAMYLCASSPKGTSGIYNEQFFGPGTRLTVL.

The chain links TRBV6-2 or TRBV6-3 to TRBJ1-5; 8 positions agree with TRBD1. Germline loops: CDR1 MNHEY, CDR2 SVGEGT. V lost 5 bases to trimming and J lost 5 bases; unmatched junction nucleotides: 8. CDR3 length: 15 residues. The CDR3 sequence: CASSAVYRGDQPQHF. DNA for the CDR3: TGTGCCAGCAGTGCCGTCTACAGGGGGGATCAGCCCCAGCATTTT.

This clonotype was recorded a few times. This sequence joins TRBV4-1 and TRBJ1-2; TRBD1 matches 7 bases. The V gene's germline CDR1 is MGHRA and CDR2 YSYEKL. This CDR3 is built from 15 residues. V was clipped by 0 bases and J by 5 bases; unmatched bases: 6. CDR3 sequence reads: CASSQEAQGWYGYTF. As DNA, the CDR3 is TGCGCCAGCAGCCAAGAGGCACAGGGGTGGTATGGCTACACCTTC.

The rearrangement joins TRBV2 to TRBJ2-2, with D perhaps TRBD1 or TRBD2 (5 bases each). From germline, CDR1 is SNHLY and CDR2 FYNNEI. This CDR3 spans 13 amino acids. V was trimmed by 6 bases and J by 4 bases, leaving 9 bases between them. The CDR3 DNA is TGTGCCAGCAGGGCCGGGACCACCGGGGAGCTGTTTTTT. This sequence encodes CASRAGTTGELFF.

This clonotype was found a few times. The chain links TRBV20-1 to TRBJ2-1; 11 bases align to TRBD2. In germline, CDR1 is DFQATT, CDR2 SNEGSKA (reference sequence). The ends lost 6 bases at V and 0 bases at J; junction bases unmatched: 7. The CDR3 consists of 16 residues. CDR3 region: CSAVLAGGSSYNEQFF. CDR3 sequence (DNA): TGCAGTGCCGTTTTAGCGGGAGGGAGCTCCTACAATGAGCAGTTCTTC.

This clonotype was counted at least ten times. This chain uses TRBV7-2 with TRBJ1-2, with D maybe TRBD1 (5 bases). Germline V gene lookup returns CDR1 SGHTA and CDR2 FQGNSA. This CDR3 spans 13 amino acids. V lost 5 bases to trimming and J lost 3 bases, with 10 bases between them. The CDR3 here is CASSPDNYYGYTF. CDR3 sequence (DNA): TGTGCCAGCAGCCCGGACAATTACTATGGCTACACCTTC.

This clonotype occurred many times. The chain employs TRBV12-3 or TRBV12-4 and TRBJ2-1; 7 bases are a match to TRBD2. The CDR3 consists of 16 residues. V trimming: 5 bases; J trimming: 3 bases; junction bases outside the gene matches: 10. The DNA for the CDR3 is TGTGCCAGCAGTCGGCCGGGACTACCTGGCTACAATGAGCAGTTCTTC. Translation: CASSRPGLPGYNEQFF.

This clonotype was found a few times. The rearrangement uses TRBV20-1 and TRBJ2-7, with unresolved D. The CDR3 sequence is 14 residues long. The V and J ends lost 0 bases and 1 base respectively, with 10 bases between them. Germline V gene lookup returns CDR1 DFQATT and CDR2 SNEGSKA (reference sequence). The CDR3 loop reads CSARDRYGSYEQYF. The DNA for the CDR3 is TGCAGTGCTAGAGATCGGTACGGATCCTACGAGCAGTACTTC.

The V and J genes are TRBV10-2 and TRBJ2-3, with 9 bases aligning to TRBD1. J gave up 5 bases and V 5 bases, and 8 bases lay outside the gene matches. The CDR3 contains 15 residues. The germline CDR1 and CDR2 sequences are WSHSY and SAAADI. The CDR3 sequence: CASSLHRGRGDTQYF. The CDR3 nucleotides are TGCGCCAGCAGTCTACACAGGGGGCGTGGAGATACGCAGTATTTT.

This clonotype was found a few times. CDR3 protein: CASSRGGQSEETQYF. Written as DNA, the CDR3 is TGCGCCAGCAGCCGGGGGGGACAGAGTGAGGAGACCCAGTACTTC. The rearrangement joins TRBV5-1 to TRBJ2-5; D may be TRBD2 (8 bases). Germline assignment: CDR1 SGHRS and CDR2 YFSETQ. V lost 4 bases, J lost 5 bases, and 18 bases lay in between. CDR3 length equals 15 residues.

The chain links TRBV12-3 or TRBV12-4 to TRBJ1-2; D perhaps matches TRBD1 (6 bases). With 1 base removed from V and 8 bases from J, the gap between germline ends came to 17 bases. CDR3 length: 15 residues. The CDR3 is CASSLVPTGPDGYTF. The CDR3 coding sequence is TGTGCCAGCAGTTTAGTACCGACAGGCCCAGACGGCTACACCTTC.

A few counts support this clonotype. This CDR3 is CASSVAPGVVYEQYF. CDR3 coding DNA: TGTGCCAGCAGCGTAGCTCCGGGAGTGGTTTACGAGCAGTACTTC. The chain combines TRBV9 with TRBJ2-7; D possibly corresponds to TRBD2 (6 bases). CDR1 is SGDLS and CDR2 is YYNGEE in the germline V gene. V lost 0 bases, J lost 4 bases, and 14 bases lay in between. The length of the CDR3 is 15 residues.

The DNA of the CDR3 is TGTGCCAGCAGCTTAGGGGTGGGACCCTACGAGCAGTACTTC. Protein product: CASSLGVGPYEQYF. This sequence joins TRBV7-8 and TRBJ2-7; D may be TRBD1 or TRBD2 (5 bases each). From germline, CDR1 is SGHVS and CDR2 FQNEAQ. The CDR3 length is 14 residues. The V gene lost 1 base and the J gene lost 2 bases, with 9 bases spanning the gap.

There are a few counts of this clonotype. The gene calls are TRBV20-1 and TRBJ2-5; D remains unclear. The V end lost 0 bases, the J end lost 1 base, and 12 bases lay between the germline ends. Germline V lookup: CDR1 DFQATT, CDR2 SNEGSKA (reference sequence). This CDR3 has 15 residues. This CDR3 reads CSARDLGRIQETQYF. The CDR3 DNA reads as TGCAGTGCTAGAGATCTGGGTCGGATCCAAGAGACCCAGTACTTC.

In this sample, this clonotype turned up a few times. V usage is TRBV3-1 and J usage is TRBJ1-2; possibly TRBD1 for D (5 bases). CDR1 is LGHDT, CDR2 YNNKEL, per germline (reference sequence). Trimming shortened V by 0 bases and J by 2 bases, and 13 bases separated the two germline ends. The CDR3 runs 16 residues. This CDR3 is CASSQEVRPGNYGYTF. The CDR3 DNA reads TGTGCCAGCAGCCAAGAGGTTAGGCCAGGGAACTATGGCTACACCTTC.

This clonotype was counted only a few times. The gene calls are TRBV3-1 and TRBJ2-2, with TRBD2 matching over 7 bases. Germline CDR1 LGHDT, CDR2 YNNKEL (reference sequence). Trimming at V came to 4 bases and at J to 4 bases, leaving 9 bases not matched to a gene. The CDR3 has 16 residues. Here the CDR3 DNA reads TGTGCCAGCAGCCCGGGAGCGGGGTCTGTCACCGGGGAGCTGTTTTTT. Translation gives CASSPGAGSVTGELFF.

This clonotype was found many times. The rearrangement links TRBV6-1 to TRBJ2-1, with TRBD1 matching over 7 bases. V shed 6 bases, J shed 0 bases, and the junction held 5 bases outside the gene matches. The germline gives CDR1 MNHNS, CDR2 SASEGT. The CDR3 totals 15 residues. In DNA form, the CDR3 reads TGTGCCAGCAGCCCGGACAGGAGCTCCTACAATGAGCAGTTCTTC. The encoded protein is CASSPDRSSYNEQFF.

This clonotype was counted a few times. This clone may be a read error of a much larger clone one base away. The CDR3 here is CASGIPEAIETQYF. The CDR3 DNA reads TGTGCCAGCGGTATCCCTGAGGCTATAGAGACCCAGTACTTC. The chain carries TRBV28 and TRBJ2-5, with unresolved D. The germline gives CDR1 MDHEN, CDR2 SYDVKM. This CDR3 region has 14 residues. Trimming left V 8 bases short and J 4 bases short, with 17 bases between.

In nucleotides, the CDR3 is TGCAGTGCGCCGACAGGGTCGGATGCCTATGGCTACACCTTC. This sequence encodes CSAPTGSDAYGYTF. V usage is TRBV20-1 and J usage is TRBJ1-2, with 7 bases matching TRBD1. The J segment lost 4 bases and the V segment lost 6 bases, leaving 11 bases of the junction unmatched. The CDR3 has 14 residues. In germline, CDR1 is DFQATT, CDR2 SNEGSKA (reference sequence).